These 11 T cell receptor beta chains were sequenced from one sample in a study of PD-1 blockade in classical Hodgkin lymphoma. Libraries were prepared by immunoSEQ multiplex PCR; TCRdb keeps only in-frame clonotypes and omits some of them. The repertoire includes several thousand clones, roughly nine tenths of them detected once, and 34% sits in the top ten. Indicated time point: cycle 4 day 1 (C4D1), after less than seven weeks of nivolumab. Autologous stem cell transplantation was followed by relapse in every patient, and brentuximab vedotin exposure varied. The input for sequencing was peripheral blood mononuclear cells (PBMCs), taken before the fourth cycle of nivolumab. These receptor sequences come from a human donor with classical Hodgkin lymphoma.

Points on this clone: The sample has other DNA sequences that encode this CDR3 too. This rearrangement joins TRBV2 to TRBJ2-1, with 9 bases identical to TRBD2. Germline V lookup: CDR1 SNHLY, CDR2 FYNNEI. This CDR3 region has 15 residues. J was trimmed by 4 bases and V by 4 bases; bases with no gene match: 5. CDR3 in DNA: TGTGCCAGCAGTGGAGGGACTAGCATATACAATGAGCAGTTCTTC. This translates into CASSGGTSIYNEQFF.

The chain couples TRBV21-1 to TRBJ2-7; the listed D gene, TRBD2, was not tested against the DNA. TRBV21-1 constitutes a pseudogene. The CDR3 is made up of 16 amino acids. The CDR3 sequence: CASSKVSASKPYEQYF. The CDR3 DNA reads as TGTGCCAGCAGCAAAGTTTCTGCTTCTAAACCCTACGAGCAGTACTTC.

The rearrangement links TRBV28 to TRBJ2-4; D gene ambiguous. In germline, CDR1 is MDHEN, CDR2 SYDVKM. V lost 11 bases, J lost 5 bases, and 16 bases lay in between. There are 13 residues in the CDR3. For the CDR3, the DNA is TGTGCCTCGAGACGCCCGCAGGAAAACATTCAGTACTTC. Translated, it gives CASRRPQENIQYF. Using reference TRBV28 and TRBJ2-4 for the parts outside the CDR3, the full variable domain is DVKVTQSSRYLVKRTGEKVFLECVQDMDHENMFWYRQDPGLGLRLIYFSYDVKMKEKGDIPEGYSVSREKKERFSLILESASTNQTSMYLCASRRPQENIQYFGAGTRLSVL.

The V and J genes are TRBV4-1 and TRBJ2-7; 9 bases are a match to TRBD1. Per germline, CDR1 MGHRA and CDR2 YSYEKL. CDR3 size: 15 residues. J gave up 7 bases and V 0 bases, and 7 bases lay outside the gene matches. CDR3 coding DNA: TGCGCCAGCAGCCAAGAGGGGGGGACAGGGCGAGAGCAGTACTTC. Protein product: CASSQEGGTGREQYF.

V and J are TRBV27 and TRBJ1-2; D is ambiguous. Germline values: CDR1 MNHEY, CDR2 SMNVEV (reference sequence). This CDR3 comprises 13 residues. Trimming shortened V by 3 bases and J by 3 bases, and 8 bases separated the two germline ends. The CDR3 nucleotides read TGTGCCAGCAGTTTGACCACAGACTATGGCTACACCTTC. This codes for CASSLTTDYGYTF.

The gene calls are TRBV6-6 and TRBJ1-5; maybe TRBD1 (5 bases). V was pared by 2 bases and J by 7 bases, with 12 bases between. Looked up from germline, CDR1 is MNHNY and CDR2 is SVGAGI (reference sequence). The length of the CDR3 is 14 residues. CDR3 sequence: CASSYGQGRQPQHF. CDR3 nucleotide sequence: TGTGCCAGCAGTTACGGGCAGGGCCGACAGCCCCAGCATTTT.

This chain joins TRBV5-6 and TRBJ2-7; 8 nucleotides agree with TRBD1. The CDR3 spans 13 residues. Per the germline V gene, CDR1 is SGHDT and CDR2 is YYEEEE. V dropped 4 bases and J dropped 4; count of bases not matched to a gene: 4. CDR3 DNA: TGTGCCAGCAGCAGGGGACAGGAGTACGAGCAGTACTTC. Translated, it gives CASSRGQEYEQYF.

This chain joins TRBV13 and TRBJ2-7, with D maybe TRBD1 (6 bases). This CDR3 comprises 16 residues. Trimming shortened V by 5 bases and J by 0 bases, and 17 bases separated the two germline ends. Germline loops: CDR1 PRHDT, CDR2 FYEKMQ (reference sequence). In nucleotides, the CDR3 is TGTGCCAGCAGCCTTCAGGGGCCGGCTTACTCCTACGAGCAGTACTTC. Translated, it gives CASSLQGPAYSYEQYF.

J is TRBJ2-5 and V is TRBV28; 14 positions agree with TRBD2. Germline V gene lookup returns CDR1 MDHEN and CDR2 SYDVKM. After removal of 5 bases from V and 2 bases from J, the junction contained 13 bases not matched to a gene. The CDR3 runs 19 residues. CDR3 in amino acids: CASSPLGTSGRYRQETQYF. CDR3 sequence (DNA): TGTGCCAGCAGTCCCCTAGGGACTAGCGGGAGATACCGGCAAGAGACCCAGTACTTC.

This chain connects TRBV19 to TRBJ2-2, with D possibly being TRBD2 (5 bases). The CDR3 runs to 12 residues. Deletions cut 5 bases from V and 5 bases from J, with 6 bases between. CDR1 LNHDA and CDR2 SQIVND come from the germline V gene (reference sequence). CDR3 loop: CASSRGTGELFF. CDR3 coding DNA: TGTGCCAGTAGTCGAGGGACCGGGGAGCTGTTTTTT.

The chain combines TRBV28 with TRBJ2-1, with D unresolved. Germline lookup yields CDR1 MDHEN and CDR2 SYDVKM. This CDR3 has 14 residues. Trimming pared 3 bases from V and 4 bases from J, leaving 10 bases between. CDR3: CASSFRKVYNEQFF. The CDR3 bases are TGTGCCAGCAGTTTTAGGAAGGTATACAATGAGCAGTTCTTC.